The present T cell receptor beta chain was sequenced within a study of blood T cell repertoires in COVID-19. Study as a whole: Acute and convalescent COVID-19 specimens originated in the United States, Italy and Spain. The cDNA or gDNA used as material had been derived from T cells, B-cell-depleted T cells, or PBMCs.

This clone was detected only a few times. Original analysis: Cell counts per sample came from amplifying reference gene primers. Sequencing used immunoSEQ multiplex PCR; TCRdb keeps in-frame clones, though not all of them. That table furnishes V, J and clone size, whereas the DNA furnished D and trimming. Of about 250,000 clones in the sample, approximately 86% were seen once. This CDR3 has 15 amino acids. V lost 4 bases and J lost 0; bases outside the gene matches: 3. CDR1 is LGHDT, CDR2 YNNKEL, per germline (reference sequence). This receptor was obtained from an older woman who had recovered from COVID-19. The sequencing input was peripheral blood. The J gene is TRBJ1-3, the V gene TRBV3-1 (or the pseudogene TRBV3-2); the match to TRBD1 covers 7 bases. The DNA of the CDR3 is TGTGCCAGCAGCCGAGGACAGGCCTCTGGAAACACCATATATTTT. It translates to CASSRGQASGNTIYF.